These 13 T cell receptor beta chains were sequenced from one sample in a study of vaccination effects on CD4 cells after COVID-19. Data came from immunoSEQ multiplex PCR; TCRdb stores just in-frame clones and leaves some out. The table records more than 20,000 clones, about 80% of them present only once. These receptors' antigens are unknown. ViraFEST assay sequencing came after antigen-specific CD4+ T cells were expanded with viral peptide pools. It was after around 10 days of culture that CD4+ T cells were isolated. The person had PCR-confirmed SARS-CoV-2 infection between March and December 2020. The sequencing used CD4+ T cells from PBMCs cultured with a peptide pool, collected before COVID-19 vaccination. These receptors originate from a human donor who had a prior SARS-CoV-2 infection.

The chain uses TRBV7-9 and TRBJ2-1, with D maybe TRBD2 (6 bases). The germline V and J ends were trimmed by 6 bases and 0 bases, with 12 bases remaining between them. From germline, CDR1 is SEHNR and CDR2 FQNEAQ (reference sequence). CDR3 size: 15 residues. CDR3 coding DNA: TGTGCCAGCAGGCCGCGGGGTAACTCCTACAATGAGCAGTTCTTC. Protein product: CASRPRGNSYNEQFF.

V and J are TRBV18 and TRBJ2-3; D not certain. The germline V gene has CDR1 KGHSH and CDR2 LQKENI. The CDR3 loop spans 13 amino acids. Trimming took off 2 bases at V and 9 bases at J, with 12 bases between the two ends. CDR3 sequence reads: CASSPTGGGTQYF. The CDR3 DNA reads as TGTGCCAGCTCACCAACGGGCGGTGGAACGCAGTATTTT.

The CDR3 nucleotides read TGTGCTAGTGGTTCTCAACTAACCCGGGGGACTAGCGCTAATGAGCAGTTCTTC. Encoded protein: CASGSQLTRGTSANEQFF. This chain joins TRBV12-5 and TRBJ2-1; 10 bases are shared with TRBD2. CDR3 length equals 18 residues. The ends lost 4 bases at V and 7 bases at J; junction bases unmatched: 16. Germline lookup yields CDR1 LGHNT and CDR2 FRNRAP.

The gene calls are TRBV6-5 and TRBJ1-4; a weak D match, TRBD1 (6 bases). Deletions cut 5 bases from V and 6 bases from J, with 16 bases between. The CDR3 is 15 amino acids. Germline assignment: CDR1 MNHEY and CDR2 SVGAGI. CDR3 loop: CASSRTRDIDEKLFF. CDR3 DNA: TGTGCCAGCAGTCGGACCCGGGACATCGATGAAAAACTGTTTTTT.

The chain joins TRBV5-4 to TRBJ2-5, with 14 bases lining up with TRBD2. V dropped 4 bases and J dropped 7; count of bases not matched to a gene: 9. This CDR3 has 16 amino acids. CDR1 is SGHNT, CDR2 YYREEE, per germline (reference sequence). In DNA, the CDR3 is TGTGCCAGCAGCAAGGGACTAGCGGGAGATTCAGTGACCCAGTACTTC. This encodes CASSKGLAGDSVTQYF.

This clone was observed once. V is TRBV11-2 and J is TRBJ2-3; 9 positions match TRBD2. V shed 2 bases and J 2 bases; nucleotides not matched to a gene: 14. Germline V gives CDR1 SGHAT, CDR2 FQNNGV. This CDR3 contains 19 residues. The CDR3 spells CASSLSRWGAGGLTDTQYF. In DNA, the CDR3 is TGTGCCAGCAGCTTAAGTCGTTGGGGTGCGGGAGGGCTCACAGATACGCAGTATTTT.

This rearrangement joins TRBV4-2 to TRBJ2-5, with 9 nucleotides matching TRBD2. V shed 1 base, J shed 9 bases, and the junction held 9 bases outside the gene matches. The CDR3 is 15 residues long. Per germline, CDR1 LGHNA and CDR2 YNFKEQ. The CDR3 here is CASSQGVASGMSQYF. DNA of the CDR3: TGTGCCAGCAGCCAAGGGGTAGCTAGCGGGATGTCCCAGTACTTC.

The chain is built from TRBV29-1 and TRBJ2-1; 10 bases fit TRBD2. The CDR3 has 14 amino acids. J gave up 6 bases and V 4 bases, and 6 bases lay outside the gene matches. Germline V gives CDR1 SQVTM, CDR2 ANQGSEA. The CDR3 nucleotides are TGCAGCGTTGTAAGCCTAGCGGGAGCCAATGAGCAGTTCTTC. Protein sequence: CSVVSLAGANEQFF.

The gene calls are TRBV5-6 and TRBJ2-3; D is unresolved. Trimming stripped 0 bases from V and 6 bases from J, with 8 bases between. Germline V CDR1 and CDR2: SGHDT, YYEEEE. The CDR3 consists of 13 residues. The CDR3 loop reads CASSLVTLDTQYF. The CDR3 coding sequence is TGTGCCAGCAGCTTGGTGACACTCGATACGCAGTATTTT.

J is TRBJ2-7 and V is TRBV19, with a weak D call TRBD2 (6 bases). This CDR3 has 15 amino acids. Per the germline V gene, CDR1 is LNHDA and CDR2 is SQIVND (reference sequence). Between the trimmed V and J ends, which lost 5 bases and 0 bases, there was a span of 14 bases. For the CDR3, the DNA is TGTGCCAGTAGTCCCAGGGACTTCCTCTCCTACGAGCAGTACTTC. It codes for CASSPRDFLSYEQYF.

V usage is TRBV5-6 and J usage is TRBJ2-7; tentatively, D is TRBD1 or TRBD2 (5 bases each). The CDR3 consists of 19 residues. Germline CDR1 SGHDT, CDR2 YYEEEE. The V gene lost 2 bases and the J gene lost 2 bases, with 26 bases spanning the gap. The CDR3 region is CASSFPPSAEPGPAYEQYF. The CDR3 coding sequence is TGTGCCAGCAGCTTCCCCCCATCCGCTGAACCGGGACCAGCCTACGAGCAGTACTTC.

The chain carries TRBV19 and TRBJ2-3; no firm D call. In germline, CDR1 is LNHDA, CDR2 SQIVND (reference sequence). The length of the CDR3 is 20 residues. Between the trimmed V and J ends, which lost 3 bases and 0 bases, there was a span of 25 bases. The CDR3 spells CASSIFPTRTLTASTDTQYF. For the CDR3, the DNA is TGTGCCAGTAGTATTTTTCCCACCCGAACGCTTACTGCTAGCACAGATACGCAGTATTTT. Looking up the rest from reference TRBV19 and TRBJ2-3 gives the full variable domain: DGGITQSPKYLFRKEGQNVTLSCEQNLNHDAMYWYRQDPGQGLRLIYYSQIVNDFQKGDIAEGYSVSREKKESFPLTVTSAQKNPTAFYLCASSIFPTRTLTASTDTQYFGPGTRLTVL.

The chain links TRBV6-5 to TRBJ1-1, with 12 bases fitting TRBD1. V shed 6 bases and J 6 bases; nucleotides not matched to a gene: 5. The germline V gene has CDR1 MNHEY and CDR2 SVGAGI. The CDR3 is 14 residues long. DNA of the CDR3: TGTGCCAGCAGACGGGGACAGGGGGCCTCTGAAGCTTTCTTT. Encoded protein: CASRRGQGASEAFF.